The 19 T cell receptor beta chains given below trace back to one sample, sequenced in a study of blood T cells in healthy people across ages. Alongside a J-beta primer mix, a sample-barcoded 5' primer served in a second PCR lasting roughly 7 to 11 cycles. One entry per CDR3 protein results from TCRdb running MiXCR on the 5' RACE reads. Among some 900,000 distinct CDR3 sequences, around 49% were seen once, and the ten largest hold roughly an eighth. The sequenced material came from blood. The origin of the receptors is a man aged 25-40 years in good health.

This clonotype was observed a handful of times. V gene TRBV7-9 combines with J gene TRBJ2-2; D perhaps matches TRBD1 (5 bases). The germline V and J ends were trimmed by 5 bases and 0 bases, with 7 bases remaining between them. This CDR3 region has 14 residues. CDR1 and CDR2 from the germline V gene are SEHNR and FQNEAQ (reference sequence). The CDR3, as DNA: TGTGCCAGCAGCGTGGACACGAACACCGGGGAGCTGTTTTTT. It yields the protein CASSVDTNTGELFF. The whole variable domain, filled in from reference TRBV7-9 and TRBJ2-2, reads DTGVSQNPRHKITKRGQNVTFRCDPISEHNRLYWYRQTLGQGPEFLTYFQNEAQLEKSRLLSDRFSAERPKGSFSTLEIQRTEQGDSAMYLCASSVDTNTGELFFGEGSRLTVL.

In its sample, this clonotype was seen many times. V is TRBV12-3 or TRBV12-4 and J is TRBJ2-5; a weak D match, TRBD2 (6 bases). Trimming shortened V by 3 bases and J by 2 bases, and 13 bases separated the two germline ends. This CDR3 is built from 15 residues. CDR3 coding DNA: TGTGCCAGCAGTTTGGTTTGGGGGGTTCAAGAGACCCAGTACTTC. Protein: CASSLVWGVQETQYF.

The chain couples TRBV3-1 to TRBJ2-6; TRBD1 is a possible D gene (6 bases). Trimming removed 5 bases from V and 0 bases from J, with 17 bases in between. The CDR3 extends over 18 amino acids. Germline CDR1 reads LGHDT; CDR2 reads YNNKEL (reference sequence). CDR3 in amino acids: CASSTRDKGSSGANVLTF. DNA for the CDR3: TGTGCCAGCAGCACCCGGGACAAGGGAAGCTCTGGGGCCAACGTCCTGACTTTC. Full variable domain (rest looked up from reference TRBV3-1 and TRBJ2-6): DTAVSQTPKYLVTQMGNDKSIKCEQNLGHDTMYWYKQDSKKFLKIMFSYNNKELIINETVPNRFSPKSPDKAHLNLHINSLELGDSAVYFCASSTRDKGSSGANVLTFGAGSRLTVL.

This clonotype appeared a single time. The V and J genes are TRBV12-3 or TRBV12-4 and TRBJ2-1; 8 positions agree with TRBD1. The trim removed 5 bases at V and 4 bases at J, leaving 7 bases unmatched. This CDR3 comprises 15 residues. Written as DNA, the CDR3 is TGTGCCAGCAGTGTGGACAGGGTTGTGTACAATGAGCAGTTCTTC. This translates into CASSVDRVVYNEQFF.

At least ten counts were recorded for this clonotype. The rearrangement links TRBV3-1 to TRBJ2-1; 11 bases line up with TRBD1. Germline assignment: CDR1 LGHDT and CDR2 YNNKEL (reference sequence). The CDR3 extends over 18 amino acids. V gave up 7 bases and J gave up 4 bases; unmatched junction bases: 15. In DNA, the CDR3 is TGTGCCAGCATTTCAAGCCTGGGGACAGGGGGAAATTACAATGAGCAGTTCTTC. This codes for CASISSLGTGGNYNEQFF.

This chain links TRBV12-3 or TRBV12-4 with TRBJ1-1, with D maybe TRBD1 (5 bases). Trimming left V 3 bases short and J 5 bases short, with 13 bases between. This CDR3 region has 14 residues. The CDR3 loop is CASSLKGYETEAFF. In DNA form, the CDR3 reads TGTGCCAGCAGTTTGAAGGGGTATGAGACTGAAGCTTTCTTT.

The chain links TRBV12-3 or TRBV12-4 to TRBJ2-5; D tentatively reads TRBD1 or TRBD2 (5 bases each). The J call may be mistaken, given a closer DNA end match to TRBJ2-7. The CDR3 spans 13 residues. The CDR3 reads CASSVGTDYEQYF. In nucleotides, the CDR3 is TGTGCCAGCAGTGTCGGGACGGATTACGAGCAGTACTTC.

The table lists this clonotype with a few counts. This chain joins TRBV6-2 or TRBV6-3 and TRBJ1-1; D is ambiguous. The CDR3 has 13 amino acids. Trimming shortened V by 8 bases and J by 1 base, and 11 bases separated the two germline ends. Germline V gene data show CDR1 as MNHEY and CDR2 as SVGEGT. The CDR3 sequence: CASRRLTNTEAFF. Here the CDR3 DNA reads TGTGCCAGCCGACGCCTGACGAACACTGAAGCTTTCTTT.

This clonotype was found a few times. V is TRBV10-3 and J is TRBJ2-1; no definite D call. The length of the CDR3 is 15 residues. Trimming removed 0 bases at V and 10 bases at J, with 16 bases between. Germline V gene data show CDR1 as ENHRY and CDR2 as SYGVKD. CDR3 sequence reads: CAISESVLRSDEQFF. The CDR3 coding sequence is TGTGCCATCAGTGAGTCTGTACTCCGGTCGGACGAGCAGTTCTTC.

In nucleotides, the CDR3 is TGTGCCAGCAGCTCAGACGGACAGCGACCCGGGGAGCTGTTTTTT. Translation: CASSSDGQRPGELFF. The chain recombines TRBV5-5 with TRBJ2-2; perhaps TRBD1 as D (6 bases). Germline V gives CDR1 SGHKS, CDR2 YYEKEE (reference sequence). This CDR3 has 15 residues. Deletions cut 3 bases from V and 6 bases from J, with 15 bases between. The variable domain in full, completed from reference TRBV5-5 and TRBJ2-2, reads DAGVTQSPTHLIKTRGQQVTLRCSPISGHKSVSWYQQVLGQGPQFIFQYYEKEERGRGNFPDRFSARQFPNYSSELNVNALLLGDSALYLCASSSDGQRPGELFFGEGSRLTVL.

This clonotype showed up many times. This rearrangement joins TRBV9 to TRBJ1-2; TRBD1 is a possible D gene (5 bases). V lost 0 bases, J lost 3 bases, and 15 bases lay in between. Germline CDR1 is SGDLS and CDR2 is YYNGEE. CDR3 length: 16 residues. The CDR3 spells CASSVGIGARDYGYTF. In DNA, the CDR3 is TGTGCCAGCAGCGTAGGTATAGGGGCGAGGGACTATGGCTACACCTTC.

The rearrangement links TRBV24-1 to TRBJ2-1; D is uncertain. CDR3 length: 12 residues. The germline V gene has CDR1 KGHDR and CDR2 SFDVKD. Trimming stripped 4 bases from V and 5 bases from J, with 5 bases between. The CDR3 loop reads CATSEYDNEQFF. Here the CDR3 DNA reads TGTGCCACCAGTGAGTACGACAATGAGCAGTTCTTC.

This chain uses TRBV28 with TRBJ1-2; weak D call: TRBD1 (6 bases). The CDR3 loop spans 14 amino acids. V was cut by 1 base and J by 4 bases, with 10 bases left in between. In germline, CDR1 is MDHEN, CDR2 SYDVKM. The CDR3 DNA sequence: TGTGCCAGCAGTTTATCAGGGGCAGGCTATGGCTACACCTTC. It codes for CASSLSGAGYGYTF.

The gene calls are TRBV10-3 and TRBJ2-7, with 7 bases lining up with TRBD1. From germline, CDR1 is ENHRY and CDR2 SYGVKD. Trimming took 0 bases from V and 0 from J; bases not matched to a gene: 5. The CDR3 sequence is 16 residues long. The CDR3 sequence is CAISESGDRSSYEQYF. CDR3 nucleotide sequence: TGTGCCATCAGTGAGTCTGGGGACAGAAGCTCCTACGAGCAGTACTTC.

This clonotype turned up a few times. A junction boundary mismatches the germline segment, possibly from a read error. J is TRBJ1-4 and V is TRBV13, with 7 bases fitting TRBD1. Germline-derived CDR1 and CDR2 are PRHDT and FYEKMQ (reference sequence). This CDR3 is built from 16 residues. In DNA, the CDR3 is TGTGCTAGCAGCCCGAGGGACCAGGGGGGGAATGAAAAACTGTTTTTT. It specifies CASSPRDQGGNEKLFF.

This chain uses TRBV6-5 with TRBJ2-3; 13 bases map to TRBD2. The CDR3 sequence is 15 residues long. V lost 7 bases and J lost 5; bases outside the gene matches: 6. The germline CDR1 and CDR2 sequences are MNHEY and SVGAGI. The CDR3, as DNA: TGTGCCAGCATCTCGACTAGCGGGGGGTTAGATACGCAGTATTTT. Its protein product is CASISTSGGLDTQYF.

This sequence joins TRBV20-1 and TRBJ2-5; D might be TRBD1 (6 bases). The CDR3 is 12 amino acids. The V gene lost 5 bases and the J gene lost 1 base, with 8 bases spanning the gap. CDR1 is DFQATT, CDR2 SNEGSKA, per germline (reference sequence). This CDR3 is CSAPDSQETQYF. CDR3 coding DNA: TGCAGTGCTCCGGACAGCCAAGAGACCCAGTACTTC.

This clonotype was detected a few times. V is TRBV20-1 and J is TRBJ2-7; 8 nucleotides match TRBD2. In germline, CDR1 is DFQATT, CDR2 SNEGSKA (reference sequence). V gave up 5 bases and J gave up 0 bases; unmatched junction bases: 9. This CDR3 comprises 15 residues. In DNA, the CDR3 is TGCAGTGCTGGATTTAGCGGGGCCAGCTCCTACGAGCAGTACTTC. It yields the protein CSAGFSGASSYEQYF.

This clonotype was seen once. The rearrangement joins TRBV10-3 to TRBJ1-6; a possible D gene is TRBD1 (5 bases). The germline V gene encodes CDR1 ENHRY and CDR2 SYGVKD. The CDR3 is 14 amino acids. V lost 6 bases and J 8 bases, leaving 14 bases between the germline ends. The CDR3 sequence is CAIRRGPSDSPLHF. CDR3 nucleotide sequence: TGTGCCATCAGGAGGGGCCCGTCGGATTCACCCCTCCACTTT.